A single count supports the clone carrying this T cell receptor (beta chain). The V end was cut by 2 bases, the J end by 2 bases, with 10 bases between. CDR3 length: 15 amino acids. In germline, CDR1 is SNHLY, CDR2 FYNNEI. These data are taken from a study of blood T cell repertoires in COVID-19. On the study more broadly: Sites across the United States, Italy and Spain contributed samples from acute and convalescent COVID-19. PBMCs, B-cell-depleted T cells, or T cells provided the cDNA or gDNA that made up the material.

How the authors handled the data: From reference gene primer amplification, estimates of nucleated cell counts were derived. TCRdb's table, derived via immunoSEQ multiplex PCR, lists solely in-frame clones and lacks some. The V and J calls and the clone size are those of that table, but D and trimming were determined from the DNA. Here the sample spans nearly 200,000 clones, around four fifths being singletons. The origin of this receptor is a human donor in a cohort sampled during active COVID-19. The chain carries TRBV2 and TRBJ1-5; perhaps TRBD1 as D (6 bases). Sequences were obtained from peripheral blood. The CDR3 spells CASSELRTGNQPQHF. The CDR3 DNA sequence: TGTGCCAGCAGTGAATTAAGGACAGGCAATCAGCCCCAGCATTTT.